The 7 T cell receptor beta chains presented below share a single source sample, sequenced in a study of blood T cell repertoires in COVID-19. Generated by immunoSEQ multiplex PCR, the TCRdb table keeps only in-frame clones and is missing some. The repertoire holds about 160,000 clones, with roughly 90% as singletons. Material: peripheral blood. These receptors were taken from a man between 60 and 70 years old with acute or convalescent COVID-19.

This chain joins TRBV27 and TRBJ1-5; 11 bases align to TRBD1. The CDR3 loop spans 19 amino acids. Germline V gene data show CDR1 as MNHEY and CDR2 as SMNVEV (reference sequence). The V gene end was trimmed by 8 bases and the J gene end by 5 bases; junction bases not matched to a gene: 20. The CDR3 DNA sequence: TGTGCCAGCGGATCCCTCGTCCCGGGACAGGGGGTCAAGGATCAGCCCCAGCATTTT. Its protein product is CASGSLVPGQGVKDQPQHF.

V and J are TRBV11-2 and TRBJ1-2, with D possibly being TRBD1 (6 bases). In germline, CDR1 is SGHAT, CDR2 FQNNGV. The length of the CDR3 is 13 residues. V was clipped by 4 bases and J by 8 bases, with 14 bases between them. The CDR3 DNA is TGTGCCAGCAGCTCCACGGACAGATCCGGCTACACCTTC. Translating gives CASSSTDRSGYTF.

J is TRBJ1-1 and V is TRBV27; unclear D gene. Germline CDR1 and CDR2: MNHEY and SMNVEV (reference sequence). Deletions cut 4 bases from V and 4 bases from J, with 7 bases between. The CDR3 has 12 residues. The CDR3 loop is CASSSGSTEAFF. CDR3 bases: TGTGCCAGCAGTTCTGGGAGCACTGAAGCTTTCTTT.

The chain employs TRBV11-2 and TRBJ1-2, with D maybe TRBD1 (5 bases). The germline gives CDR1 SGHAT, CDR2 FQNNGV. Trimming removed 0 bases at V and 4 bases at J, with 6 bases between. This CDR3 has 13 amino acids. The CDR3 sequence: CASSLEGGYGYTF. In DNA form, the CDR3 reads TGTGCCAGCAGCTTAGAGGGGGGCTATGGCTACACCTTC. Complete variable domain (other parts from reference TRBV11-2 and TRBJ1-2): EAGVAQSPRYKIIEKRQSVAFWCNPISGHATLYWYQQILGQGPKLLIQFQNNGVVDDSQLPKDRFSAERLKGVDSTLKIQPAKLEDSAVYLCASSLEGGYGYTFGSGTRLTVV.

This clone appeared a single time. The chain uses TRBV19 and TRBJ1-5; 9 bases align to TRBD1. Losses at the gene ends were 2 bases for V and 4 bases for J; bases not matched to a gene: 3. From germline, CDR1 is LNHDA and CDR2 SQIVND (reference sequence). The CDR3 has 15 residues. The CDR3 DNA sequence: TGTGCCAGTAGTATACCTGGGACAGGGAATCAGCCCCAGCATTTT. Protein: CASSIPGTGNQPQHF.

The chain uses TRBV30 and TRBJ1-2, with D possibly TRBD1 on 6 matching bases. Trimming took off 5 bases at V and 1 base at J, with 17 bases between the two ends. The CDR3 extends over 15 amino acids. CDR1 GTSNPN and CDR2 SVGIG come from the germline V gene (reference sequence). This chain's CDR3 is CAWSWAGAFNYGYTF. As DNA, the CDR3 is TGTGCCTGGTCCTGGGCAGGGGCCTTTAACTATGGCTACACCTTC.

The rearrangement uses TRBV3-1 (or the pseudogene TRBV3-2) and TRBJ2-7; D not certain. V lost 2 bases and J 6 bases, leaving 8 bases between the germline ends. The CDR3 is 12 residues long. CDR1 is LGHDT, CDR2 YNNKEL, per germline (reference sequence). CDR3 bases: TGTGCCAGCAGCCAATCCACCGGCGAGCAGTACTTC. It encodes CASSQSTGEQYF.